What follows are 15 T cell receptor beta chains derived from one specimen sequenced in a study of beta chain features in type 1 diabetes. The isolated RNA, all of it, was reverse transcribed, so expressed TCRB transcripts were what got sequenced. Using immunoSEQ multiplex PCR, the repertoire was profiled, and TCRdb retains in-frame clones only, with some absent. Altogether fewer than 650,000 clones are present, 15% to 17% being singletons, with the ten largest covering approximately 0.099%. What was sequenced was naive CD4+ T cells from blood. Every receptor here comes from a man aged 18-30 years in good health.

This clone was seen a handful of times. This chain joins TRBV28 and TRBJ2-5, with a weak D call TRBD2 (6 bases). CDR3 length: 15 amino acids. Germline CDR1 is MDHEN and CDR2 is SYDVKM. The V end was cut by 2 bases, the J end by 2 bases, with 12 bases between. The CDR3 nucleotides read TGTGCCAGCAGTTTAAATCCTAGCGCACAAGAGACCCAGTACTTC. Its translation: CASSLNPSAQETQYF.

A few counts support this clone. DNA of the CDR3: TGTGCCAGCAGTGGAGGATCAGGGGTTAGCTACAATGAGCAGTTCTTC. Protein: CASSGGSGVSYNEQFF. The rearrangement links TRBV6-4 to TRBJ2-1, with D possibly TRBD1 on 6 matching bases. CDR3 length: 16 amino acids. With 4 bases removed from V and 3 bases from J, the gap between germline ends came to 16 bases. Germline V gene data show CDR1 as MRHNA and CDR2 as SNTAGT.

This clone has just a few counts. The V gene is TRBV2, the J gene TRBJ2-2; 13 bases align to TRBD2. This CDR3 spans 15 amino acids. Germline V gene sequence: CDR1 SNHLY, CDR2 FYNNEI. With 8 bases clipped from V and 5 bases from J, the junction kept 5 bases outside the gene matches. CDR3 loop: CASGGTSGKTGELFF. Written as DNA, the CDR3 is TGTGCCAGCGGAGGGACTAGCGGGAAGACCGGGGAGCTGTTTTTT.

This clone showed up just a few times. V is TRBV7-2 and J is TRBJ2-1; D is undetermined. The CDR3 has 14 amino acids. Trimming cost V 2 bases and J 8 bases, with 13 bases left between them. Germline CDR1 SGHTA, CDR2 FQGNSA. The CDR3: CASSLKYSQYEQFF. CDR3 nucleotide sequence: TGTGCCAGCAGCTTAAAATACAGTCAGTATGAGCAGTTCTTC.

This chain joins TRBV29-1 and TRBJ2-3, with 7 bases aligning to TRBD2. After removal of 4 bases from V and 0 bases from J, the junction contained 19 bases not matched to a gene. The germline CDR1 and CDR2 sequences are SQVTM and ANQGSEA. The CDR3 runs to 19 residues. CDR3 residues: CSVVFVGRGHATSTDTQYF. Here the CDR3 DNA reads TGCAGCGTTGTATTTGTAGGGAGGGGTCACGCAACTAGCACAGATACGCAGTATTTT.

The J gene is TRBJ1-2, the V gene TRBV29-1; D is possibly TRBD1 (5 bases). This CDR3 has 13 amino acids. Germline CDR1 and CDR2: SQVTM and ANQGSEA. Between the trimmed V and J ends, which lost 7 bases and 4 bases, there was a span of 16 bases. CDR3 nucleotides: TGCAGCGGGGACCCGGCCGGGGGCTATGGCTACACCTTC. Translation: CSGDPAGGYGYTF.

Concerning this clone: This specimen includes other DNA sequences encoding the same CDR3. The CDR3 coding sequence is TGTGCCAGCAGCTTGGGGGGGACAGGGAATCAGCCCCAGCATTTT. Its translation: CASSLGGTGNQPQHF. V usage is TRBV5-4 and J usage is TRBJ1-5; the match to TRBD1 covers 9 bases. The ends lost 0 bases at V and 4 bases at J; junction bases unmatched: 2. The germline CDR1 and CDR2 sequences are SGHNT and YYREEE (reference sequence). The CDR3 has 15 residues. The full variable domain, completed using reference TRBV5-4 and TRBJ1-5, is ETGVTQSPTHLIKTRGQQVTLRCSSQSGHNTVSWYQQALGQGPQFIFQYYREEENGRGNFPPRFSGLQFPNYSSELNVNALELDDSALYLCASSLGGTGNQPQHFGDGTRLSIL.

The CDR3: CASSVGSSGSPDTQYF. As DNA, the CDR3 is TGTGCCAGCAGCGTAGGGTCTAGCGGGAGCCCAGATACGCAGTATTTT. This rearrangement joins TRBV9 to TRBJ2-3; 10 bases agree with TRBD2. V lost 0 bases, J lost 4 bases, and 5 bases stayed unmatched. Germline V lookup: CDR1 SGDLS, CDR2 YYNGEE. The CDR3 extends over 16 amino acids.

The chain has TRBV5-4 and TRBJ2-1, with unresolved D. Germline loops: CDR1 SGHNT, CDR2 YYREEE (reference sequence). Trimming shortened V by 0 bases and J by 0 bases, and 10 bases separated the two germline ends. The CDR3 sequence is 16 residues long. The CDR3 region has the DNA TGTGCCAGCAGCTTGGGGGTCCGGAGCTCCTACAATGAGCAGTTCTTC. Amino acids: CASSLGVRSSYNEQFF.

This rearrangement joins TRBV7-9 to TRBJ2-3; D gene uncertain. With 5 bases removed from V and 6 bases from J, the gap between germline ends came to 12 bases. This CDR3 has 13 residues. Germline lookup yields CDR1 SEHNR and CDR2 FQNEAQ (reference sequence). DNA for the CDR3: TGTGCCAGCAGCCCCCTGGGCAGGGATACGCAGTATTTT. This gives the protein CASSPLGRDTQYF.

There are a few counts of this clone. As DNA, the CDR3 is TGTGCCAGCAGCCCGCTCAGGTGGGGGGGTGGCAATGAGCAGTTCTTC. Protein: CASSPLRWGGGNEQFF. V is TRBV5-6 and J is TRBJ2-1, with 7 bases that match TRBD2. After removal of 4 bases from V and 6 bases from J, the junction contained 13 bases not matched to a gene. From germline, CDR1 is SGHDT and CDR2 YYEEEE. There are 16 residues in the CDR3.

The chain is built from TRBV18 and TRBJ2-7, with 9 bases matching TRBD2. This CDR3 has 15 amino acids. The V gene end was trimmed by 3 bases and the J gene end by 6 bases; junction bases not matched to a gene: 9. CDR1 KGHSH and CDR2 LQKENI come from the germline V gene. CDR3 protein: CASSPLAGALGEQYF. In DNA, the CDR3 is TGTGCCAGCTCACCGTTAGCGGGAGCACTTGGCGAGCAGTACTTC.

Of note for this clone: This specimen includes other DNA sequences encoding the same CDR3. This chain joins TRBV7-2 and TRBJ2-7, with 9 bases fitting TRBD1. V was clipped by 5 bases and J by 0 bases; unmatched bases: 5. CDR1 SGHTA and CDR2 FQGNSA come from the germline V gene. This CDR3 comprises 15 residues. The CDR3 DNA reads TGTGCCAGCAGCGGTGACAGGGGGAGCTCCTACGAGCAGTACTTC. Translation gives CASSGDRGSSYEQYF.

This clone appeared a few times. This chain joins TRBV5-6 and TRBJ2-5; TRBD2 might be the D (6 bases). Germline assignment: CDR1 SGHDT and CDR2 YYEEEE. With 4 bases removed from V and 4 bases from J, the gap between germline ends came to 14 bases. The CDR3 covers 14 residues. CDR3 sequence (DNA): TGTGCCAGCAGCATCGGACGGGGGAGAGAGACCCAGTACTTC. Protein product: CASSIGRGRETQYF.

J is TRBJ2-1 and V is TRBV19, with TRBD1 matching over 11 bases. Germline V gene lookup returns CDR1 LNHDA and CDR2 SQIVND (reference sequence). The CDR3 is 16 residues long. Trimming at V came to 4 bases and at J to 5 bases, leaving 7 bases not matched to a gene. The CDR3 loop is CASSTLRDRGDNEQFF. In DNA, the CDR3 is TGTGCCAGTAGTACTCTCCGGGACAGGGGGGACAATGAGCAGTTCTTC.